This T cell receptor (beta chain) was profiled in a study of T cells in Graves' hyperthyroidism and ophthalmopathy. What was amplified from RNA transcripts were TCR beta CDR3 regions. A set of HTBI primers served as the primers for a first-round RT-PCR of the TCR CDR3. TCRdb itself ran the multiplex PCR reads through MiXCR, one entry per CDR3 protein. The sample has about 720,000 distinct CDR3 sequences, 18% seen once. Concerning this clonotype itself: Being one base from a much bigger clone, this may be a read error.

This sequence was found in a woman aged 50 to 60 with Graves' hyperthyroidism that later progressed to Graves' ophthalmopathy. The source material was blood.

For the CDR3, the DNA is TGTGCCAGCAGTTTAGCTACCGGAAACACCATATATTTT. This sequence encodes CASSLATGNTIYF. This sequence joins TRBV28 and TRBJ1-3; D call uncertain. This CDR3 spans 13 amino acids. Germline loops: CDR1 MDHEN, CDR2 SYDVKM. V lost 2 bases, J lost 4 bases, and 6 bases lay in between.